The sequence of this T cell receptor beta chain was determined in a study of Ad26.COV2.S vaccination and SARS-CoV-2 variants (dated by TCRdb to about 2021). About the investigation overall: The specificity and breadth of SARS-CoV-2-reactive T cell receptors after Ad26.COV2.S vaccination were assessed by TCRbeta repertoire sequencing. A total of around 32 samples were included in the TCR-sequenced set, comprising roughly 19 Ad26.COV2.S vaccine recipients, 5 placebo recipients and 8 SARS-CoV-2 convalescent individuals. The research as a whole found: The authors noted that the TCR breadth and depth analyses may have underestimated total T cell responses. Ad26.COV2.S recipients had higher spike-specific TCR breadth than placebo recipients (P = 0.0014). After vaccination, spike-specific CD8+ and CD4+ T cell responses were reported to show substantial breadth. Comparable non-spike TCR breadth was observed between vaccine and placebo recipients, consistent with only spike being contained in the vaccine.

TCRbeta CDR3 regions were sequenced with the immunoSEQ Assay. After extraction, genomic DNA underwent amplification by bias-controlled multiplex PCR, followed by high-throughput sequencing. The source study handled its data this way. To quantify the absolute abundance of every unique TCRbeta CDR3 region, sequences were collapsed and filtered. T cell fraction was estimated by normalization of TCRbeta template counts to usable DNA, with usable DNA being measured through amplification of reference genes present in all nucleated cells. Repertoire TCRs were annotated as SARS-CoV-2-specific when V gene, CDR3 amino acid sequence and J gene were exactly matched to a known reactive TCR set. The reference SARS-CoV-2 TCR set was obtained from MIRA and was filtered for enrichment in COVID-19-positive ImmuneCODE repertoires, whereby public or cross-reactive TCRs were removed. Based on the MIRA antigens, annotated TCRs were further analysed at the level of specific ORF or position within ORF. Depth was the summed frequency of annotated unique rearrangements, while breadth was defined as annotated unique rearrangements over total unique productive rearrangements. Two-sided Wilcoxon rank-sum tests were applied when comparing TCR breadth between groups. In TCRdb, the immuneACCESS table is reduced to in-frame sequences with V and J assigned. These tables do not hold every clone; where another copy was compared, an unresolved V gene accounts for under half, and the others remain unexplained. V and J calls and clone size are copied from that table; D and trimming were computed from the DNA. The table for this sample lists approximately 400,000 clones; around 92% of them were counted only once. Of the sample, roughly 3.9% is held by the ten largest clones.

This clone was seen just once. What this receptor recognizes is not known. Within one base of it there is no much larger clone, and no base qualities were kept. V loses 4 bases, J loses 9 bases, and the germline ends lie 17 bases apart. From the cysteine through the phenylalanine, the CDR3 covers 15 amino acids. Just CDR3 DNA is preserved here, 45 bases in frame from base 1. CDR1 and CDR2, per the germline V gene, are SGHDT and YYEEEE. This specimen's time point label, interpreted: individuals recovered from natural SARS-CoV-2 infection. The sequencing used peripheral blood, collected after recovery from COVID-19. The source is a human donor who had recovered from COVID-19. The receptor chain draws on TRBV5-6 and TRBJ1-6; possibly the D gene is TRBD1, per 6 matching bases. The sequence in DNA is TGTGCCAGCAGCAAGGGACACAACCGGGGTTCACCCCTCCACTTT. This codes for CASSKGHNRGSPLHF.